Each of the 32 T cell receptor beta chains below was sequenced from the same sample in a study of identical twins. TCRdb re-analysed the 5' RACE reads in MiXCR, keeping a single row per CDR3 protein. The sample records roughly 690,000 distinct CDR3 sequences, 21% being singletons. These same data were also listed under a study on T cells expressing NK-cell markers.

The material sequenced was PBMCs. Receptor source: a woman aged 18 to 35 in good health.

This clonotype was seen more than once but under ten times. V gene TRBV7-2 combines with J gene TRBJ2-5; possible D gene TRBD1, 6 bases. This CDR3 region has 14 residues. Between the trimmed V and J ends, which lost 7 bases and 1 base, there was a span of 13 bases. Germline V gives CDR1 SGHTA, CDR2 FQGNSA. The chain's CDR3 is CASIRTASQETQYF. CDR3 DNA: TGTGCCAGCATCCGGACAGCCTCCCAAGAGACCCAGTACTTC.

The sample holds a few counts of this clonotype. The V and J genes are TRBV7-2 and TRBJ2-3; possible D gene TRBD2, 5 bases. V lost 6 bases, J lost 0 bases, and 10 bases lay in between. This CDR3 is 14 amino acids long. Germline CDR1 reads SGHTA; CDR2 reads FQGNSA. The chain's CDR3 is CASRPRLSTDTQYF. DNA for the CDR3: TGTGCCAGCAGACCCCGACTAAGCACAGATACGCAGTATTTT.

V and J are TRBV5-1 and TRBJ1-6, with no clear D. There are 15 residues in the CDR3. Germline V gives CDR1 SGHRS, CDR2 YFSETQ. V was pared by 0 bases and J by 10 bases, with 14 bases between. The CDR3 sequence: CASSLVAVLGSPLHF. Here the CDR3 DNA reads TGCGCCAGCAGCTTGGTAGCGGTATTAGGGTCACCCCTCCACTTT.

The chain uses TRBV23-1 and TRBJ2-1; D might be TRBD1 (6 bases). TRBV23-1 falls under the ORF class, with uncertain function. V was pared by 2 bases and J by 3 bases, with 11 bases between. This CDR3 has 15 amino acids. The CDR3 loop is CASSQPGQSYNEQFF. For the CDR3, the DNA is TGCGCCAGCAGTCAACCTGGACAGAGCTACAATGAGCAGTTCTTC.

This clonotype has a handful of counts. CDR3 in DNA: TGTGCCAGCAGTCCTGGTGTTCGGGCACCTTCGAATGAGCAGTTCTTC. Amino acids: CASSPGVRAPSNEQFF. V usage is TRBV12-3 or TRBV12-4 and J usage is TRBJ2-1, with D unclear. The CDR3 runs to 16 residues. V dropped 5 bases and J dropped 7 bases, with 21 bases sitting between them.

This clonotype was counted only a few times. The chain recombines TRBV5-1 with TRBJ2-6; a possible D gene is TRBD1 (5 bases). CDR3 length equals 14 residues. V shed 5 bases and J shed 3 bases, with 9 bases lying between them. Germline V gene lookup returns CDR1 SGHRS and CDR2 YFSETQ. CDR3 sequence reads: CASRATDGANVLTF. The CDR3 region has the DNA TGCGCCAGCAGAGCGACAGATGGGGCCAACGTCCTGACTTTC.

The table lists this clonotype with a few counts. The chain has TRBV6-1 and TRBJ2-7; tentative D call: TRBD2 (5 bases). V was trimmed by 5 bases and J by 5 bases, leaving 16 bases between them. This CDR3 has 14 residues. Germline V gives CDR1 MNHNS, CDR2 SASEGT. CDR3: CASSPYGSPDEQYF. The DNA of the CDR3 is TGTGCCAGCAGTCCCTATGGGAGTCCGGACGAGCAGTACTTC.

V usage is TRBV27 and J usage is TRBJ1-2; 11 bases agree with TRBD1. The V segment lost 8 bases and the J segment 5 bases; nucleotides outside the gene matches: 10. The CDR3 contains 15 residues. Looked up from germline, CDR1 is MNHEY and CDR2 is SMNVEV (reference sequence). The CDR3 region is CASGPGTGGKYGYTF. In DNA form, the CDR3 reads TGTGCCAGCGGTCCCGGGACAGGGGGGAAGTATGGCTACACCTTC.

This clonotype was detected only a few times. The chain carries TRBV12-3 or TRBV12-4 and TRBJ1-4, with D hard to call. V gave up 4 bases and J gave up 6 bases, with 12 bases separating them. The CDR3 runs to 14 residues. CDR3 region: CASSSGIRDEKLFF. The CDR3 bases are TGTGCCAGCAGTTCGGGGATTAGGGATGAAAAACTGTTTTTT.

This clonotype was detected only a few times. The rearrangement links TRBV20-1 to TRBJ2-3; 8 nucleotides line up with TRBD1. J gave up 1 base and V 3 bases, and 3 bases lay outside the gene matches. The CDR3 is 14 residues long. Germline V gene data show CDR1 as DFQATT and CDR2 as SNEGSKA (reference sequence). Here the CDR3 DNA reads TGCAGTGCTAGCCAGACAGGGGGCACAGATACGCAGTATTTT. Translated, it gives CSASQTGGTDTQYF.

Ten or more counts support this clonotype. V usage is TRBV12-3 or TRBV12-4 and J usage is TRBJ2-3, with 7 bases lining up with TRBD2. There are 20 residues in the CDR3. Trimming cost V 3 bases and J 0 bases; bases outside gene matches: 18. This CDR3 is CASSFWVGRGDPASTDTQYF. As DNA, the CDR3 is TGTGCCAGCAGTTTTTGGGTCGGACGGGGGGACCCTGCTAGCACAGATACGCAGTATTTT.

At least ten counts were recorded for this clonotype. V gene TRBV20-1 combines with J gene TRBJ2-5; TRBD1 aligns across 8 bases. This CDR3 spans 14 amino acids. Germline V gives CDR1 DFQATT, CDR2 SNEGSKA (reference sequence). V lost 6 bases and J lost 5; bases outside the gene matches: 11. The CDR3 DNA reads TGCAGTGCCCCCGGACAGGGCGGACAGGAGACCCAGTACTTC. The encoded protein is CSAPGQGGQETQYF.

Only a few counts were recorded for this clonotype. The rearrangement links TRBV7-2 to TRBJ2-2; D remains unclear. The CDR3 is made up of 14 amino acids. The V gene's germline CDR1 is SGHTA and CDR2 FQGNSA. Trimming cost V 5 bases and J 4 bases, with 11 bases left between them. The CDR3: CASSLPGVTGELFF. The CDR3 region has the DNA TGTGCCAGCAGCCTTCCCGGCGTCACCGGGGAGCTGTTTTTT.

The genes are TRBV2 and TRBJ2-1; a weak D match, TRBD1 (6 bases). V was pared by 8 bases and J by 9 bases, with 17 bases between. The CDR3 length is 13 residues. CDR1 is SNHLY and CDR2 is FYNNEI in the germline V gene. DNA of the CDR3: TGTGCCAGCGCCTTTCAGGGGATGGGTGAGCAGTTCTTC. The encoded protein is CASAFQGMGEQFF.

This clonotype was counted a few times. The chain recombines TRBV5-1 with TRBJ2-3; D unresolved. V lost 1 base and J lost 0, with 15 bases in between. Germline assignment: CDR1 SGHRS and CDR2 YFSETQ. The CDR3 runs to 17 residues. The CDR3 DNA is TGCGCCAGCAGCTTGTTTGTCGGCCTTTCTAGCACAGATACGCAGTATTTT. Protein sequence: CASSLFVGLSSTDTQYF.

In DNA, the CDR3 is TGCGCCAGTAGGAAAGGGGACAATGAGCAGTTCTTC. The encoded protein is CASRKGDNEQFF. The chain combines TRBV5-1 with TRBJ2-1; tentative D call: TRBD1 (5 bases). Germline V lookup: CDR1 SGHRS, CDR2 YFSETQ. V was clipped by 8 bases and J by 5 bases, with 11 bases between them. CDR3 length: 12 residues.

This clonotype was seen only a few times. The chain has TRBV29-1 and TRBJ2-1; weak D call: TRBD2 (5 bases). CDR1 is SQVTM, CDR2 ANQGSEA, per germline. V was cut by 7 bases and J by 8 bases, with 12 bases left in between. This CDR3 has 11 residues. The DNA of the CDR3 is TGCAGCGGTAGTAGCGCCGATGAGCAGTTCTTC. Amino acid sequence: CSGSSADEQFF.

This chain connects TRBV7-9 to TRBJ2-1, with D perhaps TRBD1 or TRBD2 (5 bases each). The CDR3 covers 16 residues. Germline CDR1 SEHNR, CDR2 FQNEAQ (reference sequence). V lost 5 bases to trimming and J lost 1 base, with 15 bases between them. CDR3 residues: CASSSTGHTSYNEQFF. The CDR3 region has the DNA TGTGCCAGCAGCAGCACGGGGCACACATCCTACAATGAGCAGTTCTTC.

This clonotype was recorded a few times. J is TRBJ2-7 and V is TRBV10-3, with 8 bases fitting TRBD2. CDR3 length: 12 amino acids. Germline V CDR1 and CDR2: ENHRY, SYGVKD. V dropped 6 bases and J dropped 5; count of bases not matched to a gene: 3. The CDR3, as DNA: TGTGCCATCAGCGCGACTAGCGACGAGCAGTACTTC. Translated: CAISATSDEQYF.

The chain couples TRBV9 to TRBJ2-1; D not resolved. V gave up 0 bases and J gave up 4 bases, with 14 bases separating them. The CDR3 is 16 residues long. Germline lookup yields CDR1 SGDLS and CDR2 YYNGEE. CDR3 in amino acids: CASSVGPPPSYNEQFF. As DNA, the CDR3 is TGTGCCAGCAGCGTAGGCCCCCCTCCCTCGTACAATGAGCAGTTCTTC.

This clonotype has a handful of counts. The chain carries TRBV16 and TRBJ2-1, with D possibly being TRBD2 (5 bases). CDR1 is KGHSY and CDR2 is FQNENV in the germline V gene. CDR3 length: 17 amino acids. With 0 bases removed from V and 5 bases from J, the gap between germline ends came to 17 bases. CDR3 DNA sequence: TGTGCCAGCAGCCAATCTAGGCTCCGGAGGTTCCACAATGAGCAGTTCTTC. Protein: CASSQSRLRRFHNEQFF.

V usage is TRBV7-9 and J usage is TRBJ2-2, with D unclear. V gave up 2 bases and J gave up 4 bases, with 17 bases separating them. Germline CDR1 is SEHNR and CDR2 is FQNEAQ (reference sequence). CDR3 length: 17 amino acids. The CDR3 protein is CASSLTGPRRSTGELFF. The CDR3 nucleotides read TGTGCCAGCAGCTTAACGGGCCCTCGAAGGTCCACCGGGGAGCTGTTTTTT.

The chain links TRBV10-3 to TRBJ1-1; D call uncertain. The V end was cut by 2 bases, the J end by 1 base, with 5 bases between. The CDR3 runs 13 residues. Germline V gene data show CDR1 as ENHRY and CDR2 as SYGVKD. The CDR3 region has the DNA TGTGCCATCAGTGAGACAGCGAACACTGAAGCTTTCTTT. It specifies CAISETANTEAFF.

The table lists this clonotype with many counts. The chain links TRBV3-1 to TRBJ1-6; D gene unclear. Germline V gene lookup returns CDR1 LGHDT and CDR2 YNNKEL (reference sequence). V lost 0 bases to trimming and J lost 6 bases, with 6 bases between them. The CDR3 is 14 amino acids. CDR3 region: CASSQDGFNSPLHF. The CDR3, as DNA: TGTGCCAGCAGCCAAGACGGGTTTAATTCACCCCTCCACTTT.

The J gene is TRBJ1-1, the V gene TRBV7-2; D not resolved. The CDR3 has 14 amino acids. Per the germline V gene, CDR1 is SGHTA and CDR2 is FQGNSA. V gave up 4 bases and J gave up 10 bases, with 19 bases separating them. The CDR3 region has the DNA TGTGCCAGCAGCTCCCGGGCGGTGAGCAGCGGAGCTTTCTTT. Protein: CASSSRAVSSGAFF.

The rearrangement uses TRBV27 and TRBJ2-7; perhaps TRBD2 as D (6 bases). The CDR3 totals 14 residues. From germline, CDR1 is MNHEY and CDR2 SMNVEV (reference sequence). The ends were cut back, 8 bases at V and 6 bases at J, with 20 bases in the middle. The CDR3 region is CASSPGLQSIEQYF. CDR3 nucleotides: TGTGCCAGCTCCCCGGGACTCCAATCCATCGAGCAGTACTTC.

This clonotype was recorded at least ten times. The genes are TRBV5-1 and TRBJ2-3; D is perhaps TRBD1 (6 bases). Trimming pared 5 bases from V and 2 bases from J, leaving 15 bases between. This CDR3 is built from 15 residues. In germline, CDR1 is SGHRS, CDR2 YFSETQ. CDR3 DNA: TGCGCCAGCAGGGTCTTGGGGGCCCCCACAGATACGCAGTATTTT. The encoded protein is CASRVLGAPTDTQYF.

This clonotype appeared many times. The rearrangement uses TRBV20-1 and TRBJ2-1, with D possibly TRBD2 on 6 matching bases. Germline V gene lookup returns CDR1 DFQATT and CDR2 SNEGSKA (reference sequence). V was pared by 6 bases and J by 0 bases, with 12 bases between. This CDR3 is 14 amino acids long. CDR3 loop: CSAQRASSYNEQFF. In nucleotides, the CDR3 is TGCAGTGCCCAGCGGGCAAGCTCCTACAATGAGCAGTTCTTC.

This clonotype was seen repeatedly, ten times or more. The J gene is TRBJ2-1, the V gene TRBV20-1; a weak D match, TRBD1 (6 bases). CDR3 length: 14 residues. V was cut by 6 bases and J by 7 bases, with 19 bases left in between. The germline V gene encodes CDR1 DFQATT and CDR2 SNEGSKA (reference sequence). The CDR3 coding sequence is TGCAGTGCGCAAAAACAGGGAACTGGAAATGAGCAGTTCTTC. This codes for CSAQKQGTGNEQFF.

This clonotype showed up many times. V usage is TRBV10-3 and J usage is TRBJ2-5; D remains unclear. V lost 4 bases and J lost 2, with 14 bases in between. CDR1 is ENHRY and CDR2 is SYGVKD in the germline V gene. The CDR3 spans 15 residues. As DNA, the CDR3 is TGTGCCATCAGTGTCGAGACAATAGGACAAGAGACCCAGTACTTC. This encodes CAISVETIGQETQYF.

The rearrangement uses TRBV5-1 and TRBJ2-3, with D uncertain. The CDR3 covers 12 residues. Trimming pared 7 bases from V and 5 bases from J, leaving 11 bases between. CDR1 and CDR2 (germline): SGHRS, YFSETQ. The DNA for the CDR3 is TGCGCCAGCTTTGATCCCGGAGATACGCAGTATTTT. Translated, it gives CASFDPGDTQYF.

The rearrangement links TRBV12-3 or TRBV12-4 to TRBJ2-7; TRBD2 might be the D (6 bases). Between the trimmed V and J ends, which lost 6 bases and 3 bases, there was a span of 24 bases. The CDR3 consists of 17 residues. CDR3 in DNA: TGTGCCAGCAGCCCGCGCGGCGGGGATGGTTTGGACTACGAGCAGTACTTC. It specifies CASSPRGGDGLDYEQYF.